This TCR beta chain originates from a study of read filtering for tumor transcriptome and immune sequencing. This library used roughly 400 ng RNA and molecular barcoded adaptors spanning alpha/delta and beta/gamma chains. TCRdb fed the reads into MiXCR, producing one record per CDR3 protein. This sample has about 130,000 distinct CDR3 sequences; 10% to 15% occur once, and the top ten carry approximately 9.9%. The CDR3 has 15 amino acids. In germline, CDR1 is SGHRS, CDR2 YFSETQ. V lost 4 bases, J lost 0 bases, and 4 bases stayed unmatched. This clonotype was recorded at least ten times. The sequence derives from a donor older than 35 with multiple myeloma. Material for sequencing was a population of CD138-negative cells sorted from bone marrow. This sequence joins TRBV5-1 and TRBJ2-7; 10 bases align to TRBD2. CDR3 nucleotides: TGCGCCAGCAGCGGAAGGACTAGCGGCTCCTACGAGCAGTACTTC. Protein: CASSGRTSGSYEQYF.